Included here is one TCR beta chain sequence, with context. As to time point: after dendritic cell vaccination, including at tumor progression/relapse. All glioblastoma patients lacked an isocitrate dehydrogenase mutation. Blood PBMC samples: pre-vaccination, two weeks post third vaccination, and at tumor progression. The PCR used 60 V beta and 13 J beta primers. TCRdb keeps only in-frame clones here, not all; method: immunoSEQ multiplex PCR. The top ten clones hold approximately 8.9% of a sample with roughly 60,000 clones, more than 75% of them seen once. Per the germline V gene, CDR1 is MNHEY and CDR2 is SVGAGI. The CDR3 is made up of 13 amino acids. V dropped 5 bases and J dropped 8 bases, with 10 bases sitting between them. The data are from a study of glioma-infiltrating T cells after dendritic cell vaccination. Study information: Patients received three intradermal dendritic cell vaccine injections at biweekly intervals.

The chain combines TRBV6-5 with TRBJ1-6; no firm D call. The source of this sequence is a human donor with glioblastoma. Sequencing used blood, obtained after dendritic cell vaccination. CDR3 bases: TGTGCCAGCAGTCAATCGCGGGATTCACCCCTCCACTTT. Protein product: CASSQSRDSPLHF.